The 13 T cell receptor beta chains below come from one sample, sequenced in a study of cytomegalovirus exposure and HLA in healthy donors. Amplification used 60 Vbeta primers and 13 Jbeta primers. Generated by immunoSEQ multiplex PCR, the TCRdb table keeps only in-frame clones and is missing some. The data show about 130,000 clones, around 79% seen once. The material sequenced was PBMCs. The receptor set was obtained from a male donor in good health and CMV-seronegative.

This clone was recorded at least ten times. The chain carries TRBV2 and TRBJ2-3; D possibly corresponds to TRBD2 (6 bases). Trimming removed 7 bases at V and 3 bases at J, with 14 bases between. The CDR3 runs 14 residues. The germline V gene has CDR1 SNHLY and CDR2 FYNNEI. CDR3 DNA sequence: TGTGCCAGCACTAGCGCCCAAGGGACAGATACGCAGTATTTT. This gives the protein CASTSAQGTDTQYF.

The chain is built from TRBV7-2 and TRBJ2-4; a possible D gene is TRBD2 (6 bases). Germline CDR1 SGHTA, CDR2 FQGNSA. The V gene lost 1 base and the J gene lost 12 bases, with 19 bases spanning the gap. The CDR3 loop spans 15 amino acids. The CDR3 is CASSLEVGGSGSQYF. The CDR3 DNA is TGTGCCAGCAGCTTAGAGGTTGGGGGGAGCGGCAGTCAGTACTTC.

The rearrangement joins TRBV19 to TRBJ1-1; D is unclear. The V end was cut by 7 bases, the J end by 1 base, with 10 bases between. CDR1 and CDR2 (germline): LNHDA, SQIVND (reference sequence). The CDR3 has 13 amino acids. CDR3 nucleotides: TGTGCCAGTACGAGAGGGTGGAACACTGAAGCTTTCTTT. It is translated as CASTRGWNTEAFF.

The CDR3 reads CASSLFVGGSSEQFF. For the CDR3, the DNA is TGTGCCAGCAGCTTATTTGTCGGGGGATCCAGTGAGCAGTTCTTC. The chain couples TRBV7-9 to TRBJ2-1; D is perhaps TRBD2 (6 bases). V lost 2 bases and J 9 bases, leaving 17 bases between the germline ends. Germline loops: CDR1 SEHNR, CDR2 FQNEAQ (reference sequence). The CDR3 contains 15 residues.

The CDR3 loop reads CASSLDRQYEQYF. The CDR3 DNA follows: TGTGCCAGCAGCTTGGACCGACAATACGAGCAGTACTTC. The chain recombines TRBV5-8 with TRBJ2-7, with D hard to call. CDR3 length: 13 residues. Trimming removed 0 bases at V and 4 bases at J, with 8 bases between. CDR1 is SGHTS, CDR2 YDEGEE, per germline.

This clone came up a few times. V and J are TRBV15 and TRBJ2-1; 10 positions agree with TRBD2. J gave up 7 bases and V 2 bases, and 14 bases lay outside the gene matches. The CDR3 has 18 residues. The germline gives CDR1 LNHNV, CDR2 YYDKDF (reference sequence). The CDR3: CATSRRSLGLAGENEQFF. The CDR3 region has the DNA TGTGCCACCAGCAGACGGAGCCTCGGCCTAGCGGGAGAAAATGAGCAGTTCTTC.

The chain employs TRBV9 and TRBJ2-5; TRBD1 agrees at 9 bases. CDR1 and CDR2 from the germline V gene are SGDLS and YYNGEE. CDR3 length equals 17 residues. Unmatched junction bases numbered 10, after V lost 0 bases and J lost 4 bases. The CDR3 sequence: CASSVGTGTGSRETQYF. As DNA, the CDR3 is TGTGCCAGCAGCGTAGGTACCGGGACAGGGAGCAGAGAGACCCAGTACTTC.

CDR3 amino acids: CAISESWTGAWKDTQYF. The CDR3 DNA is TGTGCCATCAGTGAGTCTTGGACAGGGGCATGGAAGGATACGCAGTATTTT. The chain couples TRBV10-3 to TRBJ2-3; 9 bases match TRBD1. Germline CDR1 and CDR2: ENHRY and SYGVKD. Trimming at V came to 0 bases and at J to 6 bases, leaving 10 bases not matched to a gene. The CDR3 runs 17 residues.

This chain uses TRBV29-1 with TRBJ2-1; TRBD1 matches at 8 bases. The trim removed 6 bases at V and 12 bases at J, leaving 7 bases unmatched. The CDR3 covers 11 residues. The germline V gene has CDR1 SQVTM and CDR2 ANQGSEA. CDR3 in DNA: TGCAGCGTCGACAGGGGCGAAACGCAGTTCTTC. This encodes CSVDRGETQFF.

In DNA form, the CDR3 reads TGCGCCAGCAGCTTGGGCGGAGGTGAGCAGTTCTTC. Its protein is CASSLGGGEQFF. This chain uses TRBV5-1 with TRBJ2-1; tentative D call: TRBD2 (5 bases). There are 12 residues in the CDR3. Per the germline V gene, CDR1 is SGHRS and CDR2 is YFSETQ. V was trimmed by 0 bases and J by 9 bases, leaving 7 bases between them.

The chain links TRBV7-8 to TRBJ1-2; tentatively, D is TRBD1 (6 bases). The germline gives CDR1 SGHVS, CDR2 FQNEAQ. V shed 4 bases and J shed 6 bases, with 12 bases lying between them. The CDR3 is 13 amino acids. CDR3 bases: TGTGCCAGCAGCTCTCTCAGGGGTGATGGCTACACCTTC. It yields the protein CASSSLRGDGYTF.

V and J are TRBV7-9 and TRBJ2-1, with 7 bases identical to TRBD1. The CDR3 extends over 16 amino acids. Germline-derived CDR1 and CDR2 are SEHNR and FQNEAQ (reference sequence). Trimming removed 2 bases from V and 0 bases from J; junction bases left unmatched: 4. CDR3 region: CASSLRGRSSYNEQFF. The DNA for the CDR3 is TGTGCCAGCAGCTTAAGGGGGCGAAGCTCCTACAATGAGCAGTTCTTC.

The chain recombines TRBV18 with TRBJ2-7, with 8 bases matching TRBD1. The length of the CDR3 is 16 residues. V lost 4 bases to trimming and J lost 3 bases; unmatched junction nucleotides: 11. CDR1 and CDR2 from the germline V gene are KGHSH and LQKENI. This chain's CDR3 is CASSLIPGQGDYEQYF. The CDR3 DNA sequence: TGTGCCAGCTCACTTATCCCCGGACAGGGTGACTACGAGCAGTACTTC.